This T cell receptor beta chain was found in a study of naive and memory T cell subsets. Overall study results and limits: In naive cells, over 95% of TCR sequences were seen only once.

The CDR3 loop spans 15 amino acids. Germline-derived CDR1 and CDR2 are LGHNA and YSLEER. Trimming took 0 bases from V and 9 from J, leaving 15 bases between them. An equimolar mix of two oligonucleotides served as the beta constant-region primer for TRBC1 and TRBC2. The cDNA 3' end received a ligated single-stranded oligonucleotide carrying the SP2 primer and a 12-nucleotide UMI. TCRdb redid the calling of the UMI-ligation and nested PCR reads with MiXCR, one entry per CDR3 protein. The table has about 21,000 distinct CDR3 sequences, around 10% seen once; the top ten hold roughly 18%. CD4 T cells were positively selected, then CD8 T cells from the CD4-negative fraction. In the case of this clonotype: The antigen remains unidentified.

The rearrangement uses TRBV4-3 and TRBJ2-1, with TRBD2 as a possible D gene (5 bases). The TCR originated in a human donor in good health. The sequencing sample was made of central memory CD8+ T cells from blood. CDR3 protein: CASSQEWASTREQFF. The DNA of the CDR3 is TGCGCCAGCAGCCAAGAATGGGCTAGCACCCGTGAGCAGTTCTTC.